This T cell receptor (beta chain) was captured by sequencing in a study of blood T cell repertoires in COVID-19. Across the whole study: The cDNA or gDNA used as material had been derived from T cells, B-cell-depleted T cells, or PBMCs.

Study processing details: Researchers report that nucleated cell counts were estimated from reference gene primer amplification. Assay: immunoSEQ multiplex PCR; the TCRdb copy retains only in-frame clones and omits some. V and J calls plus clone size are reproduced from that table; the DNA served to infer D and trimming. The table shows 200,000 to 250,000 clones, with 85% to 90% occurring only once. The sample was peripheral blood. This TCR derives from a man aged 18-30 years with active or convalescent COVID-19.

The CDR3 DNA sequence: TGTGCCAGCAGCCAAGAAGGGCCGGGACTAGCGGGAGGGGGGTACGAGCAGTACTTC. Residues: CASSQEGPGLAGGGYEQYF. The chain employs TRBV3-1 (or the pseudogene TRBV3-2) and TRBJ2-7; 16 nucleotides agree with TRBD2. This CDR3 comprises 19 residues. J was trimmed by 4 bases and V by 0 bases; bases with no gene match: 9. Per germline, CDR1 LGHDT and CDR2 YNNKEL (reference sequence).